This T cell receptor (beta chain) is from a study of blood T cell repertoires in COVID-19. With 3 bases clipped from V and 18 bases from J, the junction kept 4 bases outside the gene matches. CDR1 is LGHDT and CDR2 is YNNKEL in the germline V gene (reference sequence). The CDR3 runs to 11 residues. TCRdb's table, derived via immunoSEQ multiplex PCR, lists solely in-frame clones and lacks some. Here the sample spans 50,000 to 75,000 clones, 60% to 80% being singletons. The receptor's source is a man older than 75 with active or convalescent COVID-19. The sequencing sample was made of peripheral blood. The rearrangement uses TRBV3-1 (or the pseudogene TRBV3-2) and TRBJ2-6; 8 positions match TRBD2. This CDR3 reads CASSQGREETF. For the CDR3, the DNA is TGTGCCAGCAGCCAGGGGCGGGAGGAGACTTTC.